Below, 18 T cell receptor beta chains from the same sample are listed, as sequenced in a study of T cell repertoires in ileal Crohn's disease. The table came from immunoSEQ multiplex PCR; TCRdb's copy has only in-frame clones and leaves some out. The data contain about 8,000 clones, approximately 96% of them seen just once; the ten biggest clones take up around 0.2%. The sequenced sample was ileal tissue. These receptors were obtained from an adult with Crohn's disease.

J is TRBJ2-7 and V is TRBV30; TRBD1 agrees at 9 bases. CDR3 length: 14 residues. Looked up from germline, CDR1 is GTSNPN and CDR2 is SVGIG (reference sequence). With V trimmed by 5 bases and J by 5 bases, 10 bases remained unmatched. CDR3 nucleotides: TGTGCCTGGGGCCGGGGGACAGGGAGCCACGAGCAGTACTTC. This translates into CAWGRGTGSHEQYF.

J is TRBJ2-1 and V is TRBV14; a weak D match, TRBD1 (6 bases). The CDR3 loop spans 15 amino acids. Trimming removed 1 base from V and 8 bases from J, with 15 bases in between. Germline V gene data show CDR1 as SGHDN and CDR2 as FVKESK. The CDR3 loop is CASSQARGDHDEQFF. CDR3 DNA: TGTGCCAGCAGCCAAGCCAGGGGCGATCACGATGAGCAGTTCTTC.

The chain recombines TRBV7-9 with TRBJ1-1, with 7 bases fitting TRBD1. Germline CDR1 is SEHNR and CDR2 is FQNEAQ (reference sequence). The length of the CDR3 is 14 residues. V gave up 5 bases and J gave up 3 bases; unmatched junction bases: 6. Written as DNA, the CDR3 is TGTGCCAGCAGCCAACTAGGGACAGACACTGAAGCTTTCTTT. Amino acids: CASSQLGTDTEAFF.

The chain has TRBV5-1 and TRBJ2-7; 8 nucleotides align to TRBD1. V gave up 0 bases and J gave up 4 bases; unmatched junction bases: 6. CDR3 length: 15 amino acids. CDR1 SGHRS and CDR2 YFSETQ come from the germline V gene. CDR3 in DNA: TGCGCCAGCAGCTTGGGGGCAGGGGGCTGGTACGAGCAGTACTTC. Its protein is CASSLGAGGWYEQYF.

This rearrangement joins TRBV9 to TRBJ2-3; 8 nucleotides align to TRBD2. The CDR3 totals 16 residues. The V gene's germline CDR1 is SGDLS and CDR2 YYNGEE. V lost 4 bases, J lost 3 bases, and 10 bases stayed unmatched. The CDR3 coding sequence is TGTGCCAGCAGCCTACGGGGACTAGACGGGACAGATACGCAGTATTTT. It codes for CASSLRGLDGTDTQYF. The full variable domain, with the rest looked up from reference TRBV9 and TRBJ2-3, is DSGVTQTPKHLITATGQRVTLRCSPRSGDLSVYWYQQSLDQGLQFLIQYYNGEERAKGNILERFSAQQFPDLHSELNLSSLELGDSALYFCASSLRGLDGTDTQYFGPGTRLTVL.

The chain combines TRBV5-1 with TRBJ1-1, with TRBD1 matching over 7 bases. This CDR3 comprises 13 residues. The germline CDR1 and CDR2 sequences are SGHRS and YFSETQ. Trimming took 4 bases from V and 4 from J; bases not matched to a gene: 4. For the CDR3, the DNA is TGCGCCAGCAGCCCGGGACAGACCACTGAAGCTTTCTTT. Translating it yields CASSPGQTTEAFF.

CDR3 protein: CASSSVPGSTEAFF. The CDR3, as DNA: TGCGCCAGCAGCTCTGTCCCGGGGAGCACTGAAGCTTTCTTT. This chain connects TRBV4-1 to TRBJ1-1; D gene unclear. Germline CDR1 reads MGHRA; CDR2 reads YSYEKL. V was clipped by 5 bases and J by 4 bases, with 14 bases between them. The CDR3 spans 14 residues.

The CDR3 DNA reads TGTGCCAGCAGTCAACAGGGTTCGTACACTGAAGCTTTCTTT. Its protein is CASSQQGSYTEAFF. The chain employs TRBV9 and TRBJ1-1; tentative D call: TRBD1 (6 bases). Deletions cut 5 bases from V and 3 bases from J, with 14 bases between. CDR1 is SGDLS, CDR2 YYNGEE, per germline. CDR3 length: 14 residues.

V and J are TRBV7-2 and TRBJ2-3; TRBD2 agrees at 11 bases. The CDR3 has 16 residues. Germline trimming cut 4 bases from V and 5 bases from J; bases unmatched to any gene: 8. Germline V gene lookup returns CDR1 SGHTA and CDR2 FQGNSA. The CDR3 nucleotides read TGTGCCAGCAGCTCCTTAGCGGGGGGGCCAGTAGATACGCAGTATTTT. It codes for CASSSLAGGPVDTQYF.

The J gene is TRBJ2-6, the V gene TRBV4-2, with D perhaps matching TRBD2 (6 bases). The germline V gene encodes CDR1 LGHNA and CDR2 YNFKEQ. V lost 0 bases and J 3 bases, leaving 9 bases between the germline ends. The CDR3 sequence is 16 residues long. The DNA of the CDR3 is TGTGCCAGCAGCCAAGAGGAGGGTGGTGGGGCCAACGTCCTGACTTTC. Translating it yields CASSQEEGGGANVLTF.

The chain uses TRBV27 and TRBJ1-3, with D hard to call. V lost 6 bases and J lost 2, with 11 bases in between. Germline lookup yields CDR1 MNHEY and CDR2 SMNVEV (reference sequence). The CDR3 sequence is 14 residues long. The CDR3 DNA follows: TGTGCCAGCAGCCTCGCGGGGACTGGAAACACCATATATTTT. It encodes CASSLAGTGNTIYF.

The chain has TRBV5-1 and TRBJ1-3, with a possible D match to TRBD1 (5 bases). Germline-derived CDR1 and CDR2 are SGHRS and YFSETQ. This CDR3 comprises 14 residues. V lost 0 bases, J lost 3 bases, and 7 bases lay in between. This chain's CDR3 is CASSLGQGGNTIYF. CDR3 nucleotide sequence: TGCGCCAGCAGCTTGGGGCAGGGTGGAAACACCATATATTTT.

The V and J genes are TRBV30 and TRBJ1-6; D is ambiguous. The germline gives CDR1 GTSNPN, CDR2 SVGIG (reference sequence). This CDR3 spans 13 amino acids. V was clipped by 5 bases and J by 0 bases, with 5 bases between them. CDR3 protein: CAWGSSYNSPLHF. CDR3 bases: TGTGCCTGGGGGAGCTCCTATAATTCACCCCTCCACTTT.

The rearrangement joins TRBV7-2 to TRBJ2-5; TRBD2 is a possible D gene (5 bases). From germline, CDR1 is SGHTA and CDR2 FQGNSA. This CDR3 spans 14 amino acids. Trimming left V 1 base short and J 2 bases short, with 8 bases between. CDR3 protein: CASSLGRTQETQYF. In nucleotides, the CDR3 is TGTGCCAGCAGCTTAGGGAGGACTCAAGAGACCCAGTACTTC.

The chain recombines TRBV10-3 with TRBJ2-3; a possible D gene is TRBD2 (7 bases). Germline V CDR1 and CDR2: ENHRY, SYGVKD. This CDR3 has 14 residues. Trimming left V 10 bases short and J 3 bases short, with 17 bases between. This chain's CDR3 is CATRGRDPTDTQYF. CDR3 nucleotides: TGTGCCACAAGGGGGAGGGATCCTACAGATACGCAGTATTTT.

J is TRBJ2-7 and V is TRBV7-7; tentatively, D is TRBD1 (5 bases). CDR1 is SSHAT, CDR2 FNYEAQ, per germline (reference sequence). The CDR3 loop spans 13 amino acids. The ends were cut back, 4 bases at V and 6 bases at J, with 13 bases in the middle. CDR3 in amino acids: CASSSSQGGEQYF. The CDR3 region has the DNA TGTGCCAGCAGCTCAAGCCAGGGCGGCGAGCAGTACTTC.

This chain uses TRBV7-2 with TRBJ2-7; perhaps TRBD1 as D (5 bases). Germline loops: CDR1 SGHTA, CDR2 FQGNSA. This CDR3 comprises 15 residues. The V and J ends lost 2 bases and 0 bases respectively, with 11 bases between them. CDR3 region: CASSLSRVSSYEQYF. The CDR3 DNA reads as TGTGCCAGCAGCTTATCCAGGGTAAGCTCCTACGAGCAGTACTTC.

This clone has only one observation. V gene TRBV28 combines with J gene TRBJ1-2, with a tentative D call TRBD1 (6 bases). The germline V gene has CDR1 MDHEN and CDR2 SYDVKM. Trimming shortened V by 10 bases and J by 2 bases, and 14 bases separated the two germline ends. The CDR3 spans 13 residues. CDR3: CATLGTLNYGYTF. The CDR3 DNA is TGTGCCACGCTGGGGACACTCAACTATGGCTACACCTTC.